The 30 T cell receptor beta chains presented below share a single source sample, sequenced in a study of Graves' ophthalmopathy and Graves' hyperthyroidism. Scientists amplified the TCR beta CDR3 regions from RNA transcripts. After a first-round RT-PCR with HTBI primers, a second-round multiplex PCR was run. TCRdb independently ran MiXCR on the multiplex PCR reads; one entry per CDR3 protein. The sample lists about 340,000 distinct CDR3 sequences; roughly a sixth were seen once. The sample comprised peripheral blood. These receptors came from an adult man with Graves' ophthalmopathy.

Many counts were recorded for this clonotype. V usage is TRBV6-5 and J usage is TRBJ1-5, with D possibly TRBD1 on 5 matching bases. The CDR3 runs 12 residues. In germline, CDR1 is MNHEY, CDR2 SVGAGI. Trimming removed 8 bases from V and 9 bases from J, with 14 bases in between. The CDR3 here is CASGGGGLPQHF. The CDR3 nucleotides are TGTGCCAGCGGGGGGGGGGGTTTGCCCCAGCATTTT.

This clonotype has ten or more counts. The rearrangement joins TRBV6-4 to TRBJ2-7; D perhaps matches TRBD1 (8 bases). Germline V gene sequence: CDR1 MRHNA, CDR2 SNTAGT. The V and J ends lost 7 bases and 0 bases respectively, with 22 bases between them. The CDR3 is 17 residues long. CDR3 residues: CASKGQVLREASYEQYF. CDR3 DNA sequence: TGTGCCAGCAAGGGACAGGTGCTTCGGGAGGCCTCCTACGAGCAGTACTTC.

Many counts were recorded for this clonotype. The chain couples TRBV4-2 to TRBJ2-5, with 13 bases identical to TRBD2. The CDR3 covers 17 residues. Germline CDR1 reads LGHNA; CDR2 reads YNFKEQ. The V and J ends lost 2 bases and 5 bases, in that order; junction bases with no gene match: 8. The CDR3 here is CASSQTRTSGSGETQYF. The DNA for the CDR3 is TGTGCCAGCAGCCAAACCCGGACTAGCGGGAGTGGGGAGACCCAGTACTTC.

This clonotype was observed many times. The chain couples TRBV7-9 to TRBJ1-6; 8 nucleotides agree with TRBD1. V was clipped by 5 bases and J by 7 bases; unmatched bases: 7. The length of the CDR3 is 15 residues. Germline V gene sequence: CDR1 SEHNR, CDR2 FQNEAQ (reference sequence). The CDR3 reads CASSPQTGVNSPLHF. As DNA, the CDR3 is TGTGCCAGCAGCCCGCAGACAGGGGTCAATTCACCCCTCCACTTT. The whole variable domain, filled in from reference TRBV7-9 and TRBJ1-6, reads DTGVSQNPRHKITKRGQNVTFRCDPISEHNRLYWYRQTLGQGPEFLTYFQNEAQLEKSRLLSDRFSAERPKGSFSTLEIQRTEQGDSAMYLCASSPQTGVNSPLHFGNGTRLTVT.

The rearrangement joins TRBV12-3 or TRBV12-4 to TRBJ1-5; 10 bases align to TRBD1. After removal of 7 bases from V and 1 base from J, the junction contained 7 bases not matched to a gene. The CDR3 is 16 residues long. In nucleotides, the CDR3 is TGTGCCAGCACCACCCGACAGGGGGCGAGCAATCAGCCCCAGCATTTT. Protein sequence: CASTTRQGASNQPQHF.

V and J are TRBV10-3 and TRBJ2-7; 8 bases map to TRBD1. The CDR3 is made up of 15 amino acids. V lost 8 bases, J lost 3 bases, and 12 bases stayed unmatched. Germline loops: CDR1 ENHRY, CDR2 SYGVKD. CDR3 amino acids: CAIRFDRTGHYEQYF. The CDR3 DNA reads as TGTGCCATCCGCTTTGATAGGACAGGGCACTACGAGCAGTACTTC.

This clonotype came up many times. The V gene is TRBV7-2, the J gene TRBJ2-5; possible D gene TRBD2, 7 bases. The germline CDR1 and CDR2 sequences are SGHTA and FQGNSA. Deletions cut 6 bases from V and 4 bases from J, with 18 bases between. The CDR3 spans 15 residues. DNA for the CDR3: TGTGCCAGCAGTGAGGGGGGGGCGGTGGGAGAGACCCAGTACTTC. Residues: CASSEGGAVGETQYF.

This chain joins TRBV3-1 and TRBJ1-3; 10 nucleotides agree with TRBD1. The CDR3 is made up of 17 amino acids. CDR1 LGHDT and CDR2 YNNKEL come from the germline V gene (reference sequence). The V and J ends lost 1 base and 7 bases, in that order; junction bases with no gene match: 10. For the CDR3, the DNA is TGTGCCAGCAGCCAAGCGACGAGACAGGGGGCGCGGAACACCATATATTTT. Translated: CASSQATRQGARNTIYF. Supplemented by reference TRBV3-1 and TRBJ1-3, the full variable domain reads DTAVSQTPKYLVTQMGNDKSIKCEQNLGHDTMYWYKQDSKKFLKIMFSYNNKELIINETVPNRFSPKSPDKAHLNLHINSLELGDSAVYFCASSQATRQGARNTIYFGEGSWLTVV.

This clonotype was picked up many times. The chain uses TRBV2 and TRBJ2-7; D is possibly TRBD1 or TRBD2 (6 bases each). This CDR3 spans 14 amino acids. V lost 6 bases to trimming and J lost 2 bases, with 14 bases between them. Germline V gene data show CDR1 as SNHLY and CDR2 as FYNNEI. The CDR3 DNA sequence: TGTGCCAGCAGCGGCCCCGGGGGCACCTACGAGCAGTACTTC. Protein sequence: CASSGPGGTYEQYF.

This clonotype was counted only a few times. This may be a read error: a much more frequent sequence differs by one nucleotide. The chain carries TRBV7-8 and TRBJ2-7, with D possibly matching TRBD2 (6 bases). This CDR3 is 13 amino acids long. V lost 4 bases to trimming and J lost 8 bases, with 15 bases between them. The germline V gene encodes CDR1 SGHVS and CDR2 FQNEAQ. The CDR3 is CASSSVWGVKQYF. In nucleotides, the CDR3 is TGTGCCAGCAGCTCCGTTTGGGGGGTCAAGCAGTACTTC. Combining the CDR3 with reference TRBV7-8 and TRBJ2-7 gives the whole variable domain GAGVSQSPRYKVAKRGQDVALRCDPISGHVSLFWYQQALGQGPEFLTYFQNEAQLDKSGLPSDRFFAERPEGSVSTLKIQRTQQEDSAVYLCASSSVWGVKQYFGPGTRLTVT.

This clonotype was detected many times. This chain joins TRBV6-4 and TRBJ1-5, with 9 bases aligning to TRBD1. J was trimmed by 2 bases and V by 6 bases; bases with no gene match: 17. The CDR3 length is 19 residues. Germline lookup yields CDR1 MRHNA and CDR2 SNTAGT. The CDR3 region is CASRTTTGQGKFGNQPQHF. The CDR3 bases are TGTGCCAGCAGGACGACTACCGGACAGGGGAAATTTGGCAATCAGCCCCAGCATTTT.

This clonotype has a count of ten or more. The CDR3 DNA sequence: TGTGCCAGCAGCGAAAGACACCCGGACACTCAATACGAGCAGTACTTC. Translated, it gives CASSERHPDTQYEQYF. The chain employs TRBV4-2 and TRBJ2-7; D perhaps matches TRBD1 (5 bases). This CDR3 is built from 16 residues. Trimming took off 5 bases at V and 4 bases at J, with 21 bases between the two ends. Germline lookup yields CDR1 LGHNA and CDR2 YNFKEQ.

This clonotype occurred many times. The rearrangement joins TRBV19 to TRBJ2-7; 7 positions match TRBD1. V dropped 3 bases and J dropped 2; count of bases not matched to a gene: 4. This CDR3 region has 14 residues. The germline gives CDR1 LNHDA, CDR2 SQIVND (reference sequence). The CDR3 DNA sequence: TGTGCCAGTAGTATCCGACAGGGAACCTACGAGCAGTACTTC. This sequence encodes CASSIRQGTYEQYF.

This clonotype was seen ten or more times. CDR3 nucleotide sequence: TGTGCCAGCAGCTTAGAAGCTCGCAGCTCTGGAAACACCATATATTTT. Translated: CASSLEARSSGNTIYF. This chain links TRBV11-2 with TRBJ1-3; D unresolved. V was cut by 0 bases and J by 0 bases, with 9 bases left in between. This CDR3 comprises 16 residues. CDR1 SGHAT and CDR2 FQNNGV come from the germline V gene. The full variable domain, with the rest looked up from reference TRBV11-2 and TRBJ1-3, is EAGVAQSPRYKIIEKRQSVAFWCNPISGHATLYWYQQILGQGPKLLIQFQNNGVVDDSQLPKDRFSAERLKGVDSTLKIQPAKLEDSAVYLCASSLEARSSGNTIYFGEGSWLTVV.

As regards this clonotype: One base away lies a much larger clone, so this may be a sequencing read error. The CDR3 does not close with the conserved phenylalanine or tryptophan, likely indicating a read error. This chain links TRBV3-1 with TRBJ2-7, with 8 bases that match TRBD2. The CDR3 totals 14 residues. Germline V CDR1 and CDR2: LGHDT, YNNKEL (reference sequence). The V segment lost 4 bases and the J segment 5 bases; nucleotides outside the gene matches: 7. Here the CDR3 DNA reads TGTGCCAGCAGCCCTGGGACTAGAATCGACGAGCAGTACATC. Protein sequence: CASSPGTRIDEQYI.

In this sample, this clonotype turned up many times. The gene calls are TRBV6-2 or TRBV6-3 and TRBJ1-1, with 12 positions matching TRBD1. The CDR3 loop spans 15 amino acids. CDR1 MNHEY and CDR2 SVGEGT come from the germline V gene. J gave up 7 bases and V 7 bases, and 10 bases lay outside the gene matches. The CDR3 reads CASKPGTGGLVEAFF. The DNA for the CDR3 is TGTGCCAGCAAACCTGGGACAGGGGGCTTGGTTGAAGCTTTCTTT.

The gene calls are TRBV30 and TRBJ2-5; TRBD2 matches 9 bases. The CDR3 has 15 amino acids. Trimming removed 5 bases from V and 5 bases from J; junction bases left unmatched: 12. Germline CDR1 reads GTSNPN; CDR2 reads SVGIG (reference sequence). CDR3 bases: TGTGCCTGGGGCTTGGGACTAGCCGGCGGGGAGACCCAGTACTTC. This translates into CAWGLGLAGGETQYF.

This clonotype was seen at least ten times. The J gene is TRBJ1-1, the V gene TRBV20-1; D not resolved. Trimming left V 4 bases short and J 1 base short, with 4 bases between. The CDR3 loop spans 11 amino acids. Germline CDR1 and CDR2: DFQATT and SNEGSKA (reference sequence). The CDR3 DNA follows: TGCAGTGCTACGGGGAACACTGAAGCTTTCTTT. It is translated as CSATGNTEAFF.

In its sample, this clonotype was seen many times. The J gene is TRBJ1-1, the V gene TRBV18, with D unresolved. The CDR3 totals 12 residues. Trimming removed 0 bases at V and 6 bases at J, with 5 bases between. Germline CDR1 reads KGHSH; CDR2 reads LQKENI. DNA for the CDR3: TGTGCCAGCTCACCACCAGGCCCTGAAGCTTTCTTT. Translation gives CASSPPGPEAFF. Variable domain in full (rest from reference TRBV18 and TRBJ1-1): NAGVMQNPRHLVRRRGQEARLRCSPMKGHSHVYWYRQLPEEGLKFMVYLQKENIIDESGMPKERFSAEFPKEGPSILRIQQVVRGDSAAYFCASSPPGPEAFFGQGTRLTVV.

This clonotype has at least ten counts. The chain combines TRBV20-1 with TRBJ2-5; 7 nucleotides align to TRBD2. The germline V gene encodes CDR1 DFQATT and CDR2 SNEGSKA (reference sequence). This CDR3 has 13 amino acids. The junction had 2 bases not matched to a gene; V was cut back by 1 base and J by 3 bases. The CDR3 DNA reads TGCAGTGCTAGAGTTCTAGCGGAAGAGACCCAGTACTTC. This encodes CSARVLAEETQYF.

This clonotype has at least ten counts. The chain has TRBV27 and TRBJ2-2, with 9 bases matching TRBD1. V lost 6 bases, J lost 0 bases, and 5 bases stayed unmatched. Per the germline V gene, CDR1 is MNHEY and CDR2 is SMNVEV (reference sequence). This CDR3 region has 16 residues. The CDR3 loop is CASRHTGGANTGELFF. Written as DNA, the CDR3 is TGTGCCAGCAGACACACAGGGGGCGCGAACACCGGGGAGCTGTTTTTT.

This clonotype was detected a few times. CDR3 sequence reads: CASSLAGRTQSGELFF. DNA of the CDR3: TGTGCCAGCAGCTTAGCGGGGAGAACACAAAGCGGGGAGCTGTTTTTT. This rearrangement joins TRBV6-5 to TRBJ2-2; TRBD2 matches at 8 bases. The CDR3 has 16 residues. V shed 6 bases, J shed 7 bases, and the junction held 13 bases outside the gene matches. Germline-derived CDR1 and CDR2 are MNHEY and SVGAGI.

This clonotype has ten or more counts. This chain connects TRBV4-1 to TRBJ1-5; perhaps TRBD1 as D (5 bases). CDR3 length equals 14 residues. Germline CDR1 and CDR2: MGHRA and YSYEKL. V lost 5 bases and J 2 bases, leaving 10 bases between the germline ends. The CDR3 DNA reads TGCGCCAGCAGCGTGGGGCAGCGCAATCAGCCCCAGCATTTT. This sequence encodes CASSVGQRNQPQHF.

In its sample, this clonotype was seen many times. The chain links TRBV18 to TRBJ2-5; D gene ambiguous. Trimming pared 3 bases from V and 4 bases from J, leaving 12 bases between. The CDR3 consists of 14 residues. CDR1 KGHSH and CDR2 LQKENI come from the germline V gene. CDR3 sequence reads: CASSPLPFLETQYF. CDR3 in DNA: TGTGCCAGCTCACCCCTTCCATTTTTAGAGACCCAGTACTTC.

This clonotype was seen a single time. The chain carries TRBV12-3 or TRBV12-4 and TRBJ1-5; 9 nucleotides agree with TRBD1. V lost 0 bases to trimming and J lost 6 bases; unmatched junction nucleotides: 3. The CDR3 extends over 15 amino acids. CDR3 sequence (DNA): TGTGCCAGCAGTTTAGCGCTACAGGGGGCTCAGCCCCAGCATTTT. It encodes CASSLALQGAQPQHF.

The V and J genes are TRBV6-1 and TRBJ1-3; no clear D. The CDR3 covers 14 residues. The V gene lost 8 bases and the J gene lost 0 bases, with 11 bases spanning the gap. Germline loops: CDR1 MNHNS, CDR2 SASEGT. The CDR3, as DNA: TGTGCCAGCGGACCCCCGAGCTCTGGAAACACCATATATTTT. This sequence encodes CASGPPSSGNTIYF.

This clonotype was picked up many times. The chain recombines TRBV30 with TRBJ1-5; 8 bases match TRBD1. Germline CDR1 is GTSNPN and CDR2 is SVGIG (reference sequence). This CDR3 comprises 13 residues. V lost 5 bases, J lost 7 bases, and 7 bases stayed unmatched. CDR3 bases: TGTGCCTGGTCGACAGGGGTCAAGCAGCCCCAGCATTTT. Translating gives CAWSTGVKQPQHF.

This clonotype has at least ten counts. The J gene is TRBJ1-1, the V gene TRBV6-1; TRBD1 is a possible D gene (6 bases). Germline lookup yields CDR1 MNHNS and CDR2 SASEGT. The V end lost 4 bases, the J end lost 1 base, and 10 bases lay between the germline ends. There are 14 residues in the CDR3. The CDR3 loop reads CASSVYRANTEAFF. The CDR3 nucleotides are TGTGCCAGCAGTGTATACAGGGCGAACACTGAAGCTTTCTTT.

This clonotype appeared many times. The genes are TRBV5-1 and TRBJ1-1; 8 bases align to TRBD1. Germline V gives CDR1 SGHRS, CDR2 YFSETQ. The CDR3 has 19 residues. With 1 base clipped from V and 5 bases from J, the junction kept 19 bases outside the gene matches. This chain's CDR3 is CASSLPTRQGPQPETEAFF. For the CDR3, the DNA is TGCGCCAGCAGCTTGCCTACCCGACAGGGGCCGCAACCGGAGACTGAAGCTTTCTTT.

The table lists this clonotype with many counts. The DNA for the CDR3 is TGTGCCAGCAGCCAAGATCGGGGGGGTAAGTCCCAGCCCCAGCATTTT. Its translation is CASSQDRGGKSQPQHF. The chain joins TRBV3-1 to TRBJ1-5; possibly TRBD1 for D (5 bases). There are 16 residues in the CDR3. V lost 0 bases and J lost 7, with 16 bases in between. CDR1 is LGHDT and CDR2 is YNNKEL in the germline V gene (reference sequence). The whole variable domain, remainder taken from reference TRBV3-1 and TRBJ1-5, is DTAVSQTPKYLVTQMGNDKSIKCEQNLGHDTMYWYKQDSKKFLKIMFSYNNKELIINETVPNRFSPKSPDKAHLNLHINSLELGDSAVYFCASSQDRGGKSQPQHFGDGTRLSIL.